The 3 T cell receptor beta chains below were found in one sample sequenced in a study of blood T cell repertoires in COVID-19. The assay was immunoSEQ multiplex PCR, and TCRdb's table has in-frame clones only and misses some. The sample contains more than 150,000 clones, roughly 80% of which appear only once. What was sequenced was PBMCs or T cells enriched from blood (not recorded which). The source of these receptors is a woman aged 45-65 years who had recovered from COVID-19.

The genes are TRBV3-1 (or the pseudogene TRBV3-2) and TRBJ1-3, with 7 bases aligning to TRBD1. The V gene's germline CDR1 is LGHDT and CDR2 YNNKEL (reference sequence). CDR3 length equals 15 residues. V trimming: 0 bases; J trimming: 5 bases; junction bases outside the gene matches: 4. The CDR3 reads CASSQEGGRRNTIYF. DNA of the CDR3: TGTGCCAGCAGCCAAGAAGGGGGCAGGAGAAACACCATATATTTT.

The chain recombines TRBV5-5 with TRBJ2-3; D might be TRBD2 (5 bases). Looked up from germline, CDR1 is SGHKS and CDR2 is YYEKEE (reference sequence). The CDR3 consists of 14 residues. V lost 1 base, J lost 6 bases, and 12 bases lay in between. CDR3 DNA: TGTGCCAGCAGCTTGTTGCCAGCGGCGGATACGCAGTATTTT. Translated, it gives CASSLLPAADTQYF.

This clone turned up a few times. This rearrangement joins TRBV6-2 or TRBV6-3 to TRBJ2-7; 7 bases line up with TRBD1. Losses at the gene ends were 1 base for V and 6 bases for J; bases not matched to a gene: 6. Per germline, CDR1 MNHEY and CDR2 SVGEGT. This CDR3 is 14 amino acids long. The CDR3 sequence is CASSYLQGMAEQYF. The CDR3, as DNA: TGTGCCAGCAGTTACTTACAGGGGATGGCCGAGCAGTACTTC.